Listed below are T cell receptor beta chains from one sample, sequenced in a study of T cell responses to AZD1222 COVID-19 vaccine. TCRdb's copy holds only in-frame clones and misses some; the assay was immunoSEQ multiplex PCR. The table shows fewer than 70,000 clones, with roughly 80% occurring only once. This material consisted of peripheral blood, taken 28 days after the second AZD1222 dose. The receptor source for this set is an adult who received the AZD1222 COVID-19 vaccine. Both conserved end residues are part of each CDR3. The D gene is left open where the match is weak. Expanded clones are given a class, and other clones once, few, many or no size at all.

TRBV7-9	.	.	TRBJ1-2	TGTGCCAGCAGCCTACAGGGAGGTGGTGACTATGGCTACACCTTC	CASSLQGGGDYGYTF
TRBV5-4	TRBD2	.	TRBJ2-1	TGTGCCAGCAGCATCCCAGCTTATCGGGGGGAACACTACAATGAGCAGTTCTTC	CASSIPAYRGEHYNEQFF
TRBV28	.	few	TRBJ1-5	TGTGCCAGCAGTTTATTAGGGAAGGGCAATCAGCCCCAGCATTTT	CASSLLGKGNQPQHF
TRBV6-5	TRBD1	.	TRBJ1-6	TGTGCCAGCAGTTCGGACAGGGCTTCACCCCTCCACTTT	CASSSDRASPLHF
TRBV20-1	.	.	TRBJ2-1	TGCAGTGCTAGAGACAATGAGCAGTTCTTC	CSARDNEQFF
TRBV19	.	.	TRBJ1-2	TGTGCCAGTAGTATAGTACAGGCCACTAACTATGGCTACACCTTC	CASSIVQATNYGYTF
TRBV6-5	.	few	TRBJ2-5	TGTGCCAGCACAGCGGCCCAAGAGACCCAGTACTTC	CASTAAQETQYF
TRBV3-1/TRBV3-2	.	once	TRBJ2-3	TGTGCCAGCAGCCAAGATGGGTGGGGGACTAGCACAGATACGCAGTATTTT	CASSQDGWGTSTDTQYF
TRBV5-1	.	.	TRBJ2-1	TGCGCCAGCAGCCCCGGGGCGGGGTCCGACTACAATGAGCAGTTCTTC	CASSPGAGSDYNEQFF
TRBV28	TRBD2	few	TRBJ2-7	TGTGCCAGCAGTTTAGTCGCTAGCGGGGCTTTCTACGAGCAGTACTTC	CASSLVASGAFYEQYF
TRBV6-5	TRBD1	few	TRBJ1-6	TGTGCCAGCAGTTACGACCCAGGGGGTAATTCACCCCTCCACTTT	CASSYDPGGNSPLHF